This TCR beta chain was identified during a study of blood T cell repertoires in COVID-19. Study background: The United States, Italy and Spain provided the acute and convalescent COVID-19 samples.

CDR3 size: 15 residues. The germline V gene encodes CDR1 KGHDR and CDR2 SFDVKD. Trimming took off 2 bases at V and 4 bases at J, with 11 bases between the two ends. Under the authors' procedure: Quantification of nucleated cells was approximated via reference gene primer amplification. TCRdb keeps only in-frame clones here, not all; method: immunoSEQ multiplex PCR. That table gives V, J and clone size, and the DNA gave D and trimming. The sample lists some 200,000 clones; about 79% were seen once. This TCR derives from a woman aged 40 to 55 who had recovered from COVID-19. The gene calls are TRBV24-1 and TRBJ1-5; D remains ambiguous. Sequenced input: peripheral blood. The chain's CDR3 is CATSDSRNPNQPQHF. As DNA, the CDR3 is TGTGCCACCAGTGATTCCAGAAACCCAAATCAGCCCCAGCATTTT.